Shown below are 14 T cell receptor beta chains from a single sample sequenced in a study of cytomegalovirus exposure and HLA in healthy donors. Profiled with immunoSEQ multiplex PCR; TCRdb holds only in-frame clones, not every one. The sample shows roughly 120,000 clones, 90% to 95% of them seen only once. The sample comprised PBMCs. These receptors all stem from a woman in her late teens or twenties in good health and CMV-seronegative.

This clone was picked up a small number of times. DNA of the CDR3: TGTGCCAGCAGCTCCCGTACGATGAGTAGTCACCGGGAGCTGTTTTTT. This gives the protein CASSSRTMSSHRELFF. The chain recombines TRBV7-2 with TRBJ2-2; D remains ambiguous. This CDR3 spans 16 amino acids. Trimming pared 4 bases from V and 9 bases from J, leaving 21 bases between. Germline CDR1 reads SGHTA; CDR2 reads FQGNSA.

The CDR3 here is CASSEMAGVFNEQFF. CDR3 bases: TGTGCCAGCAGTGAAATGGCGGGGGTGTTCAATGAGCAGTTCTTC. The J gene is TRBJ2-1, the V gene TRBV6-1; 7 bases are shared with TRBD2. Germline V CDR1 and CDR2: MNHNS, SASEGT. The CDR3 has 15 residues. With V trimmed by 2 bases and J by 6 bases, 7 bases remained unmatched.

CDR3 coding DNA: TGTGCCAGCAGCGTAGCTGGCGGAGCTACCTTCGAGCAGTACTTC. Protein: CASSVAGGATFEQYF. The V gene is TRBV9, the J gene TRBJ2-7; D uncertain. The ends were cut back, 0 bases at V and 6 bases at J, with 16 bases in the middle. CDR3 length equals 15 residues. From germline, CDR1 is SGDLS and CDR2 YYNGEE.

The CDR3 DNA reads TGTGCCAGCAGCCCACCGACAGGGGGACGAACCGGGGAGCTGTTTTTT. Its translation is CASSPPTGGRTGELFF. This sequence joins TRBV7-9 and TRBJ2-2; 9 nucleotides agree with TRBD1. CDR1 is SEHNR, CDR2 FQNEAQ, per germline (reference sequence). The trim removed 5 bases at V and 5 bases at J, leaving 9 bases unmatched. The CDR3 is 16 residues long.

About this clone: Other DNA variants within this sample encode the same CDR3. The rearrangement uses TRBV28 and TRBJ1-5; 9 nucleotides align to TRBD1. With V trimmed by 5 bases and J by 4 bases, 6 bases remained unmatched. There are 15 residues in the CDR3. The germline V gene has CDR1 MDHEN and CDR2 SYDVKM. The CDR3 nucleotides read TGTGCCAGCAGTCTTCCGGGACAGGGAAATCAGCCCCAGCATTTT. It encodes CASSLPGQGNQPQHF.

This chain links TRBV28 with TRBJ2-3; possible D gene TRBD1, 5 bases. The V end lost 5 bases, the J end lost 1 base, and 16 bases lay between the germline ends. This CDR3 comprises 16 residues. Germline V gene data show CDR1 as MDHEN and CDR2 as SYDVKM. The DNA for the CDR3 is TGTGCCAGCAGTCCAGAAATAAGGGGTGGCACAGATACGCAGTATTTT. It yields the protein CASSPEIRGGTDTQYF. Full variable domain (remainder filled in from reference TRBV28 and TRBJ2-3): DVKVTQSSRYLVKRTGEKVFLECVQDMDHENMFWYRQDPGLGLRLIYFSYDVKMKEKGDIPEGYSVSREKKERFSLILESASTNQTSMYLCASSPEIRGGTDTQYFGPGTRLTVL.

This chain uses TRBV7-2 with TRBJ2-2, with 7 nucleotides matching TRBD2. CDR1 SGHTA and CDR2 FQGNSA come from the germline V gene. J gave up 4 bases and V 1 base, and 3 bases lay outside the gene matches. CDR3 size: 15 residues. CDR3 in DNA: TGTGCCAGCAGCTTAGTGAGCGGGGTCACCGGGGAGCTGTTTTTT. This sequence encodes CASSLVSGVTGELFF. The full variable domain, rest sourced from reference TRBV7-2 and TRBJ2-2, is GAGVSQSPSNKVTEKGKDVELRCDPISGHTALYWYRQSLGQGLEFLIYFQGNSAPDKSGLPSDRFSAERTGGSVSTLTIQRTQQEDSAVYLCASSLVSGVTGELFFGEGSRLTVL.

This clone has just one count. Other DNA variants within this sample encode the same CDR3. This sequence joins TRBV5-4 and TRBJ2-3; TRBD2 matches 9 bases. Germline lookup yields CDR1 SGHNT and CDR2 YYREEE (reference sequence). The CDR3 has 15 residues. After removal of 5 bases from V and 3 bases from J, the junction contained 7 bases not matched to a gene. The CDR3: CASSLAGGRTDTQYF. CDR3 in DNA: TGTGCCAGCAGTCTTGCGGGAGGGCGGACAGATACGCAGTATTTT.

The CDR3 DNA reads as TGTGCCAGCTCACCGGTTTTGGTAGAGAACTATGGCTACACCTTC. It translates to CASSPVLVENYGYTF. The rearrangement links TRBV18 to TRBJ1-2; D is undetermined. Germline V gene sequence: CDR1 KGHSH, CDR2 LQKENI. The CDR3 length is 15 residues. Deletions cut 3 bases from V and 2 bases from J, with 13 bases between.

The chain has TRBV11-2 and TRBJ1-1; 10 nucleotides match TRBD1. CDR1 SGHAT and CDR2 FQNNGV come from the germline V gene. CDR3 length: 15 amino acids. The ends lost 3 bases at V and 5 bases at J; junction bases unmatched: 6. CDR3 in amino acids: CASSFTTGGETEAFF. The CDR3 nucleotides read TGTGCCAGCAGCTTCACGACAGGGGGCGAAACTGAAGCTTTCTTT.

The chain employs TRBV15 and TRBJ1-2; D might be TRBD1 (5 bases). The V end was cut by 5 bases, the J end by 3 bases, with 10 bases between. CDR1 is LNHNV and CDR2 is YYDKDF in the germline V gene (reference sequence). The CDR3 consists of 13 residues. CDR3 region: CATSSGYDYGYTF. The CDR3 nucleotides are TGTGCCACCAGCTCAGGGTATGACTATGGCTACACCTTC. The full variable domain, in which reference TRBV15 and TRBJ1-2 provide the parts outside the CDR3, is DAMVIQNPRYQVTQFGKPVTLSCSQTLNHNVMYWYQQKSSQAPKLLFHYYDKDFNNEADTPDNFQSRRPNTSFCFLDIRSPGLGDTAMYLCATSSGYDYGYTFGSGTRLTVV.

The CDR3 loop is CASSFGSSGNTIYF. The CDR3 nucleotides read TGTGCCAGCAGCTTTGGGAGCTCTGGAAACACCATATATTTT. This chain uses TRBV5-6 with TRBJ1-3, with D uncertain. There are 14 residues in the CDR3. Trimming cost V 2 bases and J 0 bases, with 6 bases left between them. From germline, CDR1 is SGHDT and CDR2 YYEEEE.

The chain carries TRBV5-1 and TRBJ2-5; possibly TRBD2 for D (5 bases). Trimming left V 4 bases short and J 1 base short, with 14 bases between. Germline loops: CDR1 SGHRS, CDR2 YFSETQ. This CDR3 is 15 amino acids long. CDR3 sequence: CASSPRPGSQETQYF. For the CDR3, the DNA is TGCGCCAGCAGCCCCCGTCCGGGGTCCCAAGAGACCCAGTACTTC.

The chain carries TRBV28 and TRBJ2-7, with D possibly being TRBD2 (6 bases). Trimming removed 7 bases from V and 1 base from J, with 14 bases in between. This CDR3 region has 14 residues. In germline, CDR1 is MDHEN, CDR2 SYDVKM. The CDR3 protein is CASTGRWYSYEQYF. CDR3 coding DNA: TGTGCCAGCACGGGGAGGTGGTATTCCTACGAGCAGTACTTC. Filled out from reference TRBV28 and TRBJ2-7, the complete variable domain reads DVKVTQSSRYLVKRTGEKVFLECVQDMDHENMFWYRQDPGLGLRLIYFSYDVKMKEKGDIPEGYSVSREKKERFSLILESASTNQTSMYLCASTGRWYSYEQYFGPGTRLTVT.